Listed below are T cell receptor beta chains from one sample, sequenced in a study of CD8 T cells in Susac syndrome. TCRdb re-analysed the immunoSEQ multiplex PCR reads in MiXCR, keeping a single row per CDR3 protein. The repertoire has 150,000 to 200,000 distinct CDR3 sequences, approximately 94% of them found once; the top ten carry 0.085% to 0.13%. The specimen was CD4+ T cells from PBMCs. Receptors were obtained from a human donor in good health. The CDR3 runs from the conserved cysteine through the conserved F or W. D genes are given only for firm matches. A clone size is listed for some rows: how often the clone was seen (once, few, many), or a class if it is expanded.

V gene	J gene	D gene	clone size	CDR3 protein	CDR3 DNA
TRBV7-8	TRBJ2-3	.	.	CASSLASGDTQYF	TGTGCCAGCAGCTTAGCCTCAGGAGATACGCAGTATTTT
TRBV30	TRBJ2-5	.	.	CAWSRGVGETQYF	TGTGCCTGGAGTAGGGGTGTCGGAGAGACCCAGTACTTC
TRBV24-1	TRBJ2-7	TRBD2	.	CATSNSGGYEQYF	TGTGCCACCAGTAATTCGGGGGGCTACGAGCAGTACTTC
TRBV25-1	TRBJ1-2	TRBD1	once	CASSRTGYNYGYTF	TGTGCCAGCAGCAGGACAGGGTATAACTATGGCTACACCTTC
TRBV29-1	TRBJ2-5	.	.	CSVERGGPGETQYF	TGCAGCGTTGAACGAGGGGGGCCCGGCGAGACCCAGTACTTC
TRBV3-1	TRBJ2-5	.	.	CASSHGSNSMETQYF	TGTGCCAGCAGCCACGGCTCTAACTCAATGGAGACCCAGTACTTC
TRBV18	TRBJ2-2	.	.	CASSPRDPPNTGELFF	TGTGCCAGCTCACCCCGGGACCCTCCGAACACCGGGGAGCTGTTTTTT
TRBV9	TRBJ2-7	TRBD1	.	CASSVSGTGSYEQYF	TGTGCCAGCAGCGTTTCGGGGACAGGGTCCTACGAGCAGTACTTC
TRBV29-1	TRBJ1-1	.	.	CSVPGNTEAFF	TGCAGCGTTCCGGGAAACACTGAAGCTTTCTTT
TRBV29-1	TRBJ1-4	.	.	CSVDRRGKLFF	TGCAGCGTTGATAGGAGGGGAAAACTGTTTTTT
TRBV3-1	TRBJ1-1	TRBD1	.	CASSKDRGGNTEAFF	TGTGCCAGCAGCAAAGACAGGGGGGGCAACACTGAAGCTTTCTTT
TRBV7-2	TRBJ2-7	.	.	CASSPSPIFEQYF	TGTGCCAGCAGCCCCTCCCCGATCTTCGAGCAGTACTTC
TRBV29-1	TRBJ2-2	.	.	CSVKDTGELFF	TGCAGCGTTAAGGATACCGGGGAGCTGTTTTTT
TRBV3-1	TRBJ2-7	TRBD2	.	CASSQDVIAGVVSEQYF	TGTGCCAGCAGCCAAGACGTGATAGCGGGAGTCGTAAGCGAGCAGTACTTC
TRBV30	TRBJ1-2	.	.	CAWERDQFTPNYGYTF	TGTGCCTGGGAACGAGACCAGTTCACACCTAACTATGGCTACACCTTC
TRBV9	TRBJ2-7	TRBD2	once	CASSVTGTSVYEQYF	TGTGCCAGCAGCGTAACCGGGACTAGCGTCTACGAGCAGTACTTC
TRBV9	TRBJ2-1	.	once	CASSVGGTNNEQFF	TGTGCCAGCAGCGTAGGCGGGACAAACAATGAGCAGTTCTTC
TRBV29-1	TRBJ2-2	.	.	CSVEWNGELFF	TGCAGCGTTGAATGGAACGGGGAGCTGTTTTTT
TRBV4-3	TRBJ2-7	.	once	CASSQEWSDSEQYF	TGCGCCAGCAGCCAAGAATGGTCAGACTCCGAGCAGTACTTC
TRBV20-1	TRBJ2-1	.	.	CSATPAGADSYNEQFF	TGCAGTGCGACACCGGCGGGTGCCGACTCCTACAATGAGCAGTTCTTC
TRBV20-1	TRBJ2-7	TRBD2	.	CSARDSSGRSYEQYF	TGCAGTGCTAGAGATAGTAGCGGGCGCTCCTACGAGCAGTACTTC
TRBV3-1	TRBJ2-1	TRBD1	.	CASLERQGAMEQFF	TGTGCCAGCCTCGAAAGACAGGGGGCAATGGAGCAGTTCTTC
TRBV7-2	TRBJ1-2	.	.	CASSEDIEGYTF	TGTGCCAGCAGCGAGGACATTGAGGGCTACACCTTC
TRBV12-3/TRBV12-4	TRBJ1-2	.	.	CASSLGRGGYTF	TGTGCCAGCAGTTTAGGTCGGGGCGGCTACACCTTC
TRBV27	TRBJ1-2	.	.	CASSSSPLVSRGYTF	TGTGCCAGCAGTTCCTCCCCGTTAGTCTCACGGGGCTACACCTTC
TRBV20-1	TRBJ2-5	.	.	CSALTGQIIQETQYF	TGCAGTGCCCTTACGGGACAAATTATACAAGAGACCCAGTACTTC
TRBV5-4	TRBJ2-3	.	.	CASSPPELRATTDTQYF	TGTGCCAGCAGCCCCCCGGAGTTGCGGGCGACCACAGATACGCAGTATTTT
TRBV5-1	TRBJ2-1	TRBD1	.	CASSLGQPSYNEQFF	TGCGCCAGCAGCCTGGGACAGCCCTCCTACAATGAGCAGTTCTTC
TRBV28	TRBJ2-3	.	.	CASSLDGLRTDTQYF	TGTGCCAGCAGTTTAGACGGCCTCCGCACAGATACGCAGTATTTT
TRBV5-1	TRBJ2-3	TRBD2	.	CASSLRREQDTQYF	TGCGCCAGCAGCTTGAGGCGGGAGCAAGATACGCAGTATTTT
TRBV12-3/TRBV12-4	TRBJ2-7	TRBD1	few	CASSLGTGGYEQYF	TGTGCCAGCAGTTTAGGGACAGGGGGCTACGAGCAGTACTTC
TRBV2	TRBJ1-1	.	.	CASSARGVQRNTEAFF	TGTGCCAGCAGCGCCAGAGGGGTACAGCGGAACACTGAAGCTTTCTTT
TRBV30	TRBJ2-1	.	.	CAWTRDNEQFF	TGTGCCTGGACCAGAGACAATGAGCAGTTCTTC
TRBV12-3/TRBV12-4	TRBJ2-1	.	few	CASSLASGTYNEQFF	TGTGCCAGCAGTTTAGCTTCCGGGACCTACAATGAGCAGTTCTTC
TRBV7-9	TRBJ2-3	.	.	CASSLVGQGPTDTQYF	TGTGCCAGCAGCTTAGTCGGTCAGGGTCCCACAGATACGCAGTATTTT
TRBV29-1	TRBJ1-2	.	.	CSVEFINYGYTF	TGCAGCGTTGAGTTTATTAACTATGGCTACACCTTC
TRBV24-1	TRBJ2-5	.	.	CATSDQRAQYF	TGTGCCACCAGTGATCAGCGGGCCCAGTACTTC
TRBV18	TRBJ2-7	.	.	CASSPTAPSHEQYF	TGTGCCAGCTCACCGACTGCCCCAAGCCACGAGCAGTACTTC
TRBV15	TRBJ1-1	.	.	CATSGAGAFNTEAFF	TGTGCCACCAGCGGTGCCGGGGCCTTCAACACTGAAGCTTTCTTT
TRBV12-3/TRBV12-4	TRBJ1-1	.	.	CASKLGGDTEAFF	TGTGCCAGCAAGTTGGGGGGGGACACTGAAGCTTTCTTT
TRBV28	TRBJ2-3	TRBD1	.	CASSAAGTDTDTQYF	TGTGCCAGCAGTGCGGCCGGGACAGACACAGATACGCAGTATTTT
TRBV20-1	TRBJ1-1	.	.	CSARVTGVTEAFF	TGCAGTGCTAGGGTGACCGGGGTTACTGAAGCTTTCTTT
TRBV5-1	TRBJ2-7	TRBD2	.	CASSLGLAGEIEQYF	TGCGCCAGCAGCTTGGGACTAGCGGGAGAGATCGAGCAGTACTTC